The text below deals with one T cell receptor beta chain. Described time point: pretreatment peripheral blood. There are 19 residues in the CDR3. From germline, CDR1 is SGHDT and CDR2 YYEEEE. V was pared by 1 base and J by 5 bases, with 20 bases of the junction left unmatched. Spike-ins of synthetic TCR analog templates went into each PCR. Sequenced by immunoSEQ multiplex PCR; TCRdb stores in-frame clones only, minus some. The sample has tens of thousands of clones, around 83% seen once. This entry belongs to a study of PD-L1 blockade in urothelial cancer. At the level of the study: Dosed intravenously at 1,200 mg every 3 weeks, atezolizumab was initiated by patients in the mid-2010s.

The sample here was PBMCs, taken around atezolizumab (anti-PD-L1) treatment. This chain connects TRBV5-6 to TRBJ2-5; 7 bases fit TRBD2. The receptor comes from a woman aged 70-85 years with urothelial cancer. CDR3 residues: CASSLHVRIRLASMETQYF. CDR3 sequence (DNA): TGTGCCAGCAGCTTGCACGTCAGGATCCGACTAGCCTCCATGGAGACCCAGTACTTC.